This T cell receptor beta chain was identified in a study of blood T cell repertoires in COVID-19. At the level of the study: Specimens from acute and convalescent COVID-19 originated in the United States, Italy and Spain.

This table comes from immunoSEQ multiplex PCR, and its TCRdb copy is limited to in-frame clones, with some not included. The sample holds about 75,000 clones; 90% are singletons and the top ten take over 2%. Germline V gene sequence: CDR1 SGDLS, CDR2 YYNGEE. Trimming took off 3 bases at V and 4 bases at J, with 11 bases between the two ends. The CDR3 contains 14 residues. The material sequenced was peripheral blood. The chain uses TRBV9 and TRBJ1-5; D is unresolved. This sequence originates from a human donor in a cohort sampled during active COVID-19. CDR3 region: CASSAGSGNQPQHF. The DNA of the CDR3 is TGTGCCAGCAGCGCAGGAAGTGGGAATCAGCCCCAGCATTTT.